The 24 T cell receptor beta chains below come from one sample, sequenced in a study of radiation and T cells in renal cell carcinoma. Clones were sequenced by immunoSEQ multiplex PCR, and TCRdb holds only the in-frame ones, with some missing. The sample yields tens of thousands of clones, 65% to 90% seen once. Time point here: blood 2 weeks post-SBRT. Sample treatment: 15 Gy SBRT to primary tumor, nephrectomy 4 weeks later. The starting material was blood, obtained from a patient whose treatment included radiotherapy and nephrectomy. These receptors all stem from a woman in her forties or fifties with renal cell carcinoma.

This chain's CDR3 is CASSVSPNQPQHF. The CDR3 region has the DNA TGTGCCAGCAGTGTTTCTCCGAATCAGCCCCAGCATTTT. The genes are TRBV6-4 and TRBJ1-5, with D unresolved. The V and J ends lost 4 bases and 4 bases respectively, with 8 bases between them. In germline, CDR1 is MRHNA, CDR2 SNTAGT. This CDR3 has 13 residues.

This chain uses TRBV2 with TRBJ1-5; D may be TRBD1 (5 bases). The CDR3 sequence is 16 residues long. Germline V gives CDR1 SNHLY, CDR2 FYNNEI. Trimming shortened V by 2 bases and J by 0 bases, and 11 bases separated the two germline ends. The CDR3 protein is CASSERDGHSNQPQHF. The DNA of the CDR3 is TGTGCCAGCAGTGAACGCGACGGACATAGCAATCAGCCCCAGCATTTT.

The chain has TRBV6-5 and TRBJ1-5, with D maybe TRBD1 (6 bases). The CDR3 length is 14 residues. Germline loops: CDR1 MNHEY, CDR2 SVGAGI. The V end lost 6 bases, the J end lost 7 bases, and 16 bases lay between the germline ends. Here the CDR3 DNA reads TGTGCCAGCAGGGGGGAGGGGGTAAGGCAGCCCCAGCATTTT. It specifies CASRGEGVRQPQHF.

This rearrangement joins TRBV28 to TRBJ1-2; D gene ambiguous. Germline V gene lookup returns CDR1 MDHEN and CDR2 SYDVKM. The CDR3 contains 15 residues. Between the trimmed V and J ends, which lost 6 bases and 7 bases, there was a span of 21 bases. The CDR3 DNA follows: TGTGCCAGCAGCCCGGTTCCCTGGTTCTTAGGTGGCTACACCTTC. Encoded protein: CASSPVPWFLGGYTF.

The chain links TRBV9 to TRBJ1-3, with 9 bases fitting TRBD1. This CDR3 has 16 residues. Germline V CDR1 and CDR2: SGDLS, YYNGEE. Trimming at V came to 3 bases and at J to 0 bases, leaving 4 bases not matched to a gene. The CDR3 reads CASSAGTGSSGNTIYF. CDR3 DNA: TGTGCCAGCAGCGCCGGGACAGGGAGCTCTGGAAACACCATATATTTT.

This chain joins TRBV28 and TRBJ2-2; D is perhaps TRBD2 (8 bases). The V end was cut by 5 bases, the J end by 9 bases, with 22 bases between. CDR1 is MDHEN and CDR2 is SYDVKM in the germline V gene. The CDR3 has 16 residues. CDR3 amino acids: CASSPGGTAGVRELFF. CDR3 nucleotide sequence: TGTGCCAGCAGTCCGGGGGGGACAGCGGGAGTTCGGGAGCTGTTTTTT.

This clone occurred a few times. This sequence joins TRBV27 and TRBJ2-2, with D hard to call. Trimming removed 8 bases from V and 5 bases from J, with 12 bases in between. The V gene's germline CDR1 is MNHEY and CDR2 SMNVEV (reference sequence). This CDR3 contains 13 residues. Here the CDR3 DNA reads TGTGCCAGCCGATTTATGGCGACCGGGGAGCTGTTTTTT. This sequence encodes CASRFMATGELFF.

This clone has only a few counts. The chain recombines TRBV29-1 with TRBJ1-1; TRBD1 matches at 10 bases. V lost 7 bases, J lost 5 bases, and 1 base stayed unmatched. The CDR3 covers 11 residues. Germline V lookup: CDR1 SQVTM, CDR2 ANQGSEA. This chain's CDR3 is CSGTGGTEAFF. The CDR3 nucleotides read TGCAGCGGGACAGGGGGGACTGAAGCTTTCTTT.

J is TRBJ2-1 and V is TRBV19, with 9 bases aligning to TRBD2. There are 17 residues in the CDR3. Germline trimming cut 5 bases from V and 8 bases from J; bases unmatched to any gene: 16. Germline lookup yields CDR1 LNHDA and CDR2 SQIVND (reference sequence). In DNA, the CDR3 is TGTGCCAGTAGTCCTCAAGCGGGAGGAGTTGTGAGCGATGAGCAGTTCTTC. Protein: CASSPQAGGVVSDEQFF. The full variable domain, with the rest looked up from reference TRBV19 and TRBJ2-1, is DGGITQSPKYLFRKEGQNVTLSCEQNLNHDAMYWYRQDPGQGLRLIYYSQIVNDFQKGDIAEGYSVSREKKESFPLTVTSAQKNPTAFYLCASSPQAGGVVSDEQFFGPGTRLTVL.

This rearrangement joins TRBV5-1 to TRBJ2-1; a possible D gene is TRBD1 (5 bases). Germline V gives CDR1 SGHRS, CDR2 YFSETQ. Trimming cost V 0 bases and J 11 bases, with 9 bases left between them. The CDR3 spans 12 residues. In DNA, the CDR3 is TGCGCCAGCAGCTTGGATAGGGGAAAGCAGTTCTTC. Its protein is CASSLDRGKQFF.

The genes are TRBV7-2 and TRBJ2-2; D gene ambiguous. V was clipped by 8 bases and J by 3 bases, with 7 bases between them. CDR1 SGHTA and CDR2 FQGNSA come from the germline V gene. The CDR3 has 12 residues. CDR3 nucleotides: TGTGCCAGCGAAAGGGACACCGGGGAGCTGTTTTTT. It translates to CASERDTGELFF.

The rearrangement joins TRBV7-2 to TRBJ2-1; 13 nucleotides agree with TRBD2. This CDR3 has 16 amino acids. Germline assignment: CDR1 SGHTA and CDR2 FQGNSA. Trimming cost V 5 bases and J 4 bases; bases outside gene matches: 5. This CDR3 is CASSKWTSGSYNEQFF. CDR3 DNA sequence: TGTGCCAGCAGCAAATGGACTAGCGGGAGTTACAATGAGCAGTTCTTC.

The chain is built from TRBV7-9 and TRBJ1-4; D is perhaps TRBD1 (5 bases). The CDR3 is 15 residues long. Deletions cut 1 base from V and 4 bases from J, with 10 bases between. Per the germline V gene, CDR1 is SEHNR and CDR2 is FQNEAQ (reference sequence). The CDR3 DNA follows: TGTGCCAGCAGCTTAGGCGACAGAATTAATGAAAAACTGTTTTTT. Its translation is CASSLGDRINEKLFF.

The chain links TRBV19 to TRBJ2-4, with 8 bases fitting TRBD1. The CDR3 covers 17 residues. From germline, CDR1 is LNHDA and CDR2 SQIVND (reference sequence). V trimming: 4 bases; J trimming: 3 bases; junction bases outside the gene matches: 11. Here the CDR3 reads CASSKIPGQGGKNIQYF. CDR3 DNA sequence: TGTGCCAGTAGTAAGATACCCGGACAGGGAGGCAAAAACATTCAGTACTTC.

The chain recombines TRBV4-1 with TRBJ1-1, with 10 bases identical to TRBD1. The germline CDR1 and CDR2 sequences are MGHRA and YSYEKL. The CDR3 runs to 17 residues. Losses at the gene ends were 3 bases for V and 0 bases for J; bases not matched to a gene: 7. CDR3 residues: CASSHPGQGNMNTEAFF. CDR3 DNA: TGCGCCAGCAGCCATCCGGGACAGGGGAACATGAACACTGAAGCTTTCTTT.

This rearrangement joins TRBV7-2 to TRBJ1-1; D unresolved. Per germline, CDR1 SGHTA and CDR2 FQGNSA. CDR3 length equals 13 residues. Trimming removed 1 base from V and 1 base from J, with 4 bases in between. In DNA form, the CDR3 reads TGTGCCAGCAGCTTAGAGCCGAACACTGAAGCTTTCTTT. This gives the protein CASSLEPNTEAFF.

This chain connects TRBV11-2 to TRBJ1-2; D gene ambiguous. Per germline, CDR1 SGHAT and CDR2 FQNNGV. The V end lost 3 bases, the J end lost 5 bases, and 10 bases lay between the germline ends. The CDR3 contains 13 residues. The DNA for the CDR3 is TGTGCCAGCAGCTTTACGGCACAGTATGGCTACACCTTC. Translated, it gives CASSFTAQYGYTF.

The chain is built from TRBV4-3 and TRBJ2-7; D not resolved. CDR1 and CDR2 from the germline V gene are LGHNA and YSLEER. This CDR3 is built from 14 residues. Trimming removed 0 bases from V and 1 base from J, with 7 bases in between. The CDR3 DNA follows: TGCGCCAGCAGCCAAGACTCTAGTTCCTACGAGCAGTACTTC. Translated, it gives CASSQDSSSYEQYF.

The table lists this clone with a count of one. The rearrangement uses TRBV4-3 and TRBJ2-5, with D perhaps given as TRBD1 or TRBD2 (5 bases each). The V gene's germline CDR1 is LGHNA and CDR2 YSLEER. V was cut by 3 bases and J by 2 bases, with 13 bases left in between. The CDR3 consists of 15 residues. The CDR3 nucleotides are TGCGCCAGCAGCCAGTCCGGGACCCCTCAAGAGACCCAGTACTTC. Protein: CASSQSGTPQETQYF.

This clone was found once. This chain connects TRBV30 to TRBJ1-2; D remains ambiguous. V was clipped by 5 bases and J by 1 base, with 11 bases between them. Germline CDR1 and CDR2: GTSNPN and SVGIG (reference sequence). The CDR3 runs 13 residues. The CDR3 region is CAWETGSNYGYTF. CDR3 DNA sequence: TGTGCCTGGGAAACGGGGAGTAACTATGGCTACACCTTC. Full variable domain (missing parts from reference TRBV30 and TRBJ1-2): SQTIHQWPATLVQPVGSPLSLECTVEGTSNPNLYWYRQAAGRGLQLLFYSVGIGQISSEVPQNLSASRPQDRQFILSSKKLLLSDSGFYLCAWETGSNYGYTFGSGTRLTVV.

The V call is TRBV15, the J call TRBJ1-5; D unresolved. V lost 5 bases and J 2 bases, leaving 13 bases between the germline ends. CDR3 length equals 15 residues. The germline V gene encodes CDR1 LNHNV and CDR2 YYDKDF (reference sequence). CDR3 bases: TGTGCCACCAGCGATAAAAGGAGGGGCAATCAGCCCCAGCATTTT. Encoded protein: CATSDKRRGNQPQHF.

This clone was observed once. The CDR3 region is CASSFSVSSGNNEQFF. As DNA, the CDR3 is TGTGCCAGCAGTTTCTCGGTTAGTAGCGGGAACAATGAGCAGTTCTTC. This chain joins TRBV27 and TRBJ2-1, with 8 positions matching TRBD2. Germline values: CDR1 MNHEY, CDR2 SMNVEV (reference sequence). V was pared by 3 bases and J by 5 bases, with 9 bases of the junction left unmatched. The CDR3 runs to 16 residues.

The chain has TRBV7-9 and TRBJ1-2; D not resolved. The V and J ends lost 1 base and 4 bases respectively, with 10 bases between them. Per germline, CDR1 SEHNR and CDR2 FQNEAQ (reference sequence). There are 14 residues in the CDR3. The CDR3 loop reads CASSLGSQVYGYTF. The CDR3 region has the DNA TGTGCCAGCAGCTTAGGCAGCCAAGTCTATGGCTACACCTTC.

In this sample, this clone turned up once. In the same sample, other DNA sequences code for this CDR3. The rearrangement uses TRBV15 and TRBJ1-5; TRBD1 might be the D (5 bases). Per the germline V gene, CDR1 is LNHNV and CDR2 is YYDKDF (reference sequence). The CDR3 consists of 17 residues. V was cut by 3 bases and J by 4 bases, with 19 bases left in between. For the CDR3, the DNA is TGTGCCACCAGCAGGGGAAGATCGGGACGGACTAATCAGCCCCAGCATTTT. Its protein is CATSRGRSGRTNQPQHF.